The 32 T cell receptor beta chains reported below all come from one sample, sequenced in a study of low-dose radiotherapy and immunotherapy resistance in tumors. Both TCRalpha and TCRbeta chains were reverse transcribed with V-gene-specific primers. TCRs were put through around 20 PCR cycles of amplification with Phusion. A constant-region primer and the V-primer adapter served as the primer pair. Each CDR3 protein gets one entry after TCRdb re-called the reads with MiXCR. The profile covers around 68,000 distinct CDR3 sequences, with approximately 26% appearing a single time and 6.6% taken by the ten largest. As to time point: before trial treatment. The input for sequencing was PBMCs, taken before treatment. These receptors originate from a male donor with rectosigmoid adenocarcinoma.

This clonotype was counted ten times or more. CDR3 bases: TGTGCCAGCAGTTTAGGGTCGGGGCGTTTTAGGGGTGAAGCTTTCTTT. This sequence encodes CASSLGSGRFRGEAFF. This sequence joins TRBV28 and TRBJ1-1; TRBD1 might be the D (5 bases). The CDR3 has 16 residues. Germline V CDR1 and CDR2: MDHEN, SYDVKM. Between the trimmed V and J ends, which lost 2 bases and 7 bases, there was a span of 20 bases.

This clonotype was recorded many times. The chain has TRBV7-8 and TRBJ1-2; TRBD1 might be the D (6 bases). Looked up from germline, CDR1 is SGHVS and CDR2 is FQNEAQ. The CDR3 loop spans 14 amino acids. With 5 bases removed from V and 7 bases from J, the gap between germline ends came to 17 bases. The DNA of the CDR3 is TGTGCCAGCAGCGAGGGGGGGGGGAGGGGTGGCTACACCTTC. Protein sequence: CASSEGGGRGGYTF.

As to this clonotype: This probably arose from a read error, given a far larger clone one base away. The rearrangement links TRBV7-9 to TRBJ1-1; D is perhaps TRBD1 (5 bases). In germline, CDR1 is SEHNR, CDR2 FQNEAQ (reference sequence). This CDR3 region has 12 residues. The CDR3 is CANSSAGLGAFF. As DNA, the CDR3 is TGTGCCAACAGCTCAGCAGGGTTGGGCGCTTTCTTT.

The chain couples TRBV6-2 or TRBV6-3 to TRBJ2-7; 8 nucleotides match TRBD1. V trimming: 0 bases; J trimming: 6 bases; junction bases outside the gene matches: 16. Germline CDR1 and CDR2: MNHEY and SVGEGT. There are 18 residues in the CDR3. The CDR3 DNA reads as TGTGCCAGCAGTTACTCGAATATCGTCCGACAGGGGAGTCCCGAGCAGTACTTC. Encoded protein: CASSYSNIVRQGSPEQYF.

To note about this clonotype: In this CDR3 the conserved last residue, phenylalanine or tryptophan, is missing, so a read error is likely. As DNA, the CDR3 is TGTGCCAGCAGCGCCGAAGGACAGCGTACGCAGTATGTG. Residues: CASSAEGQRTQYV. The V gene is TRBV2, the J gene TRBJ2-3, with D possibly matching TRBD1 (6 bases). V was shortened by 6 bases and J by 8 bases, with 15 bases between the two germline ends. Germline loops: CDR1 SNHLY, CDR2 FYNNEI. The CDR3 is made up of 13 amino acids.

This clonotype has ten or more counts. The chain employs TRBV30 and TRBJ2-7; D not certain. The CDR3 spans 13 residues. Germline V gene sequence: CDR1 GTSNPN, CDR2 SVGIG (reference sequence). The V end was cut by 0 bases, the J end by 5 bases, with 11 bases between. The DNA for the CDR3 is TGTGCCTGGAGTGTTACCGACACAGACGAGCAGTACTTC. Translating gives CAWSVTDTDEQYF.

The chain recombines TRBV5-8 with TRBJ1-1; D is ambiguous. V shed 3 bases and J shed 0 bases, with 18 bases lying between them. CDR1 and CDR2 from the germline V gene are SGHTS and YDEGEE. The CDR3 spans 17 residues. Here the CDR3 reads CASSSLPRRSLNTEAFF. CDR3 nucleotide sequence: TGTGCCAGCAGCTCCTTACCCCGACGGTCCCTGAACACTGAAGCTTTCTTT. The complete variable domain, with remaining parts taken from reference TRBV5-8 and TRBJ1-1, reads EAGVTQSPTHLIKTRGQQATLRCSPISGHTSVYWYQQALGLGLQFLLWYDEGEERNRGNFPPRFSGRQFPNYSSELNVNALELEDSALYLCASSSLPRRSLNTEAFFGQGTRLTVV.

Notes on this clonotype: This is likely an artifact of a read error, given a far larger clone one base away. V and J are TRBV7-6 and TRBJ2-1; 13 nucleotides line up with TRBD2. Trimming removed 7 bases from V and 6 bases from J; junction bases left unmatched: 18. The CDR3 has 19 amino acids. Germline CDR1 and CDR2: SGHVS and FNYEAQ. For the CDR3, the DNA is TGTGCCAGCACCTCGACAGCCTCCTCTCGGACTAGCGGGAGCAATGAGCAGTTCTTC. This codes for CASTSTASSRTSGSNEQFF.

The rearrangement joins TRBV12-3 or TRBV12-4 to TRBJ2-3; no clear D gene. Between the trimmed V and J ends, which lost 3 bases and 2 bases, there was a span of 15 bases. CDR3 size: 16 residues. Here the CDR3 reads CASSFRPRASTDTQYF. CDR3 sequence (DNA): TGTGCCAGCAGTTTTCGACCTAGAGCGTCCACAGATACGCAGTATTTT.

This clonotype was seen repeatedly, ten times or more. The CDR3 spells CASSLAGQPQHF. CDR3 sequence (DNA): TGTGCCAGCAGCTTAGCAGGACAGCCCCAGCATTTT. J is TRBJ1-5 and V is TRBV11-2; the D is unclear. Per germline, CDR1 SGHAT and CDR2 FQNNGV. Trimming took off 1 base at V and 7 bases at J, with 5 bases between the two ends. CDR3 size: 12 residues.

This clonotype was seen at least ten times. The chain links TRBV7-9 to TRBJ2-1; no firm D call. Germline values: CDR1 SEHNR, CDR2 FQNEAQ (reference sequence). The CDR3 runs 19 residues. V was shortened by 2 bases and J by 1 base, with 21 bases between the two germline ends. The CDR3, as DNA: TGTGCCAGCAGCTTACCGAGAGCCGCGGAAGTGAGGTCCTACAATGAGCAGTTCTTC. Its protein is CASSLPRAAEVRSYNEQFF.

This rearrangement joins TRBV6-8 to TRBJ2-3, with D maybe TRBD1 (6 bases). The V gene's germline CDR1 is MNHGY and CDR2 SAAAGT. The CDR3 consists of 12 residues. V was clipped by 8 bases and J by 9 bases, with 15 bases between them. CDR3: CASATGSGTQYF. The CDR3 coding sequence is TGTGCCAGCGCCACAGGGAGTGGGACGCAGTATTTT.

This clonotype was seen many times. The chain recombines TRBV6-1 with TRBJ2-7, with D perhaps TRBD2 (7 bases). Per the germline V gene, CDR1 is MNHNS and CDR2 is SASEGT. CDR3 length equals 16 residues. The ends were cut back, 0 bases at V and 0 bases at J, with 12 bases in the middle. CDR3 bases: TGTGCCAGCAGTGAAGCGCTCGCGGGGGCCTCCTACGAGCAGTACTTC. Translating gives CASSEALAGASYEQYF.

This chain uses TRBV28 with TRBJ2-7; 9 nucleotides line up with TRBD2. The CDR3 is 14 residues long. V trimming: 6 bases; J trimming: 2 bases; junction bases outside the gene matches: 5. CDR1 MDHEN and CDR2 SYDVKM come from the germline V gene. Written as DNA, the CDR3 is TGTGCCAGCAGCCAAGCGGGAGGAACCTACGAGCAGTACTTC. Amino acid sequence: CASSQAGGTYEQYF.

This clonotype came up many times. The V and J genes are TRBV6-6 and TRBJ1-3; TRBD1 agrees at 10 bases. Germline CDR1 reads MNHNY; CDR2 reads SVGAGI (reference sequence). The J segment lost 7 bases and the V segment lost 7 bases, leaving 7 bases of the junction unmatched. The CDR3 loop spans 14 amino acids. DNA of the CDR3: TGTGCCAGCAAACAGACAGGGGGCTCGAACACCATATATTTT. Its protein product is CASKQTGGSNTIYF.

The sample holds many counts of this clonotype. J is TRBJ2-7 and V is TRBV28; the D call may be TRBD1 or TRBD2 (5 bases each). V was pared by 3 bases and J by 3 bases, with 12 bases between. This CDR3 has 14 residues. Germline loops: CDR1 MDHEN, CDR2 SYDVKM. The chain's CDR3 is CASSLPGTGYEQYF. The CDR3 DNA sequence: TGTGCCAGCAGTTTGCCGGGGACGGGCTACGAGCAGTACTTC.

The count of this clonotype is one. Given a far larger clone just one base away, this is likely a sequencing read error. CDR3 protein: CANSPGVNTYNEQFF. The DNA of the CDR3 is TGTGCCAACAGCCCCGGGGTCAATACCTACAATGAGCAGTTCTTC. The chain recombines TRBV5-5 with TRBJ2-1; a possible D gene is TRBD2 (5 bases). Germline V gene data show CDR1 as SGHKS and CDR2 as YYEKEE (reference sequence). This CDR3 region has 15 residues.

This clonotype was observed at least ten times. The chain has TRBV12-3 or TRBV12-4 and TRBJ1-1; unclear D gene. This CDR3 has 14 residues. Trimming left V 3 bases short and J 0 bases short, with 8 bases between. CDR3 nucleotides: TGTGCCAGCAGTTTGGCAGACATGAACACTGAAGCTTTCTTT. Translating it yields CASSLADMNTEAFF.

CDR3 sequence (DNA): TGTGCCAGCAGTTTAGTCCGACAGGGAGGGGCTGGCTACACCTTC. Its translation: CASSLVRQGGAGYTF. V gene TRBV12-3 or TRBV12-4 combines with J gene TRBJ1-2; TRBD1 agrees at 7 bases. V shed 1 base and J 7 bases; nucleotides not matched to a gene: 9. CDR3 length equals 15 residues.

The V and J genes are TRBV3-1 and TRBJ2-5, with 9 bases lining up with TRBD2. Germline CDR1 LGHDT, CDR2 YNNKEL (reference sequence). V trimming: 4 bases; J trimming: 3 bases; junction bases outside the gene matches: 3. The CDR3 consists of 14 residues. CDR3 in amino acids: CASSRAGGEETQYF. CDR3 DNA sequence: TGTGCCAGCAGCCGAGCGGGAGGTGAAGAGACCCAGTACTTC.

The table lists this clonotype with a few counts. This chain uses TRBV4-2 with TRBJ2-2; D not resolved. This CDR3 region has 16 residues. The germline V gene has CDR1 LGHNA and CDR2 YNFKEQ. Trimming removed 2 bases at V and 5 bases at J, with 15 bases between. The CDR3 DNA sequence: TGTGCCAGCAGCCAACTACCCGGTACAGAGACCGGGGAGCTGTTTTTT. Translated, it gives CASSQLPGTETGELFF.

This clonotype was seen once. The rearrangement uses TRBV7-2 and TRBJ1-5, with 9 bases identical to TRBD1. Germline V gene sequence: CDR1 SGHTA, CDR2 FQGNSA. The trim removed 3 bases at V and 2 bases at J, leaving 11 bases unmatched. CDR3 size: 18 residues. The CDR3 here is CASSFTGGAVLGNQPQHF. CDR3 coding DNA: TGTGCCAGCAGCTTTACAGGGGGCGCGGTTCTCGGCAATCAGCCCCAGCATTTT.

Of note for this clonotype: The limits of the CDR3 on the DNA are not certain, so only TCRdb's listed CDR3 is given. V usage is TRBV6-8 and J usage is TRBJ2-2; TRBD1 is taken as the D call from the table, unchecked against the DNA. Germline lookup yields CDR1 MNHGY and CDR2 SAAAGT. The CDR3 has 21 amino acids, counting both end residues. CDR3 in amino acids: CASSESGYEQYFGPGTGELFF.

This clonotype was seen repeatedly, ten times or more. The CDR3 here is CASSFGENSNQPQHF. For the CDR3, the DNA is TGTGCCAGCAGCTTCGGGGAAAATAGCAATCAGCCCCAGCATTTT. The chain has TRBV7-2 and TRBJ1-5; D is unresolved. Trimming removed 3 bases at V and 0 bases at J, with 9 bases between. This CDR3 comprises 15 residues. CDR1 and CDR2 from the germline V gene are SGHTA and FQGNSA.

The genes are TRBV7-2 and TRBJ1-5; a weak D match, TRBD1 (6 bases). Germline V lookup: CDR1 SGHTA, CDR2 FQGNSA. The V gene lost 5 bases and the J gene lost 7 bases, with 12 bases spanning the gap. The length of the CDR3 is 13 residues. CDR3 in amino acids: CASSIQGRQPQHF. The DNA of the CDR3 is TGTGCCAGCAGCATTCAGGGGCGCCAGCCCCAGCATTTT.

To note about this clonotype: Given a far larger clone just one base away, this is likely a sequencing read error. The V and J genes are TRBV28 and TRBJ2-1; D not certain. Per germline, CDR1 MDHEN and CDR2 SYDVKM. The CDR3 runs to 16 residues. The CDR3 nucleotides are TGTGCCAGCAGTTTAAGGGCTGCCACCCCCTACAATGTGCAGTTCTTC. Amino acid sequence: CASSLRAATPYNVQFF.

Comment on this clonotype: This may be a read error, as it is one base from a much larger clone. The V call is TRBV30, the J call TRBJ2-3, with D possibly TRBD1 on 5 matching bases. CDR1 and CDR2 (germline): GTSNPN, SVGIG (reference sequence). The CDR3 sequence is 12 residues long. The DNA for the CDR3 is TGTGCCTGGAGTACAGGCCCAGATACGCAGGATTTT. Protein: CAWSTGPDTQDF. The full variable domain, its missing parts supplied by reference TRBV30 and TRBJ2-3, is SQTIHQWPATLVQPVGSPLSLECTVEGTSNPNLYWYRQAAGRGLQLLFYSVGIGQISSEVPQNLSASRPQDRQFILSSKKLLLSDSGFYLCAWSTGPDTQDFGPGTRLTVL.

About this clonotype: A far larger clone lies a single base away; this is likely a read error. The chain carries TRBV28 and TRBJ2-7; TRBD1 is a possible D gene (7 bases). Trimming took 7 bases from V and 7 from J, leaving 17 bases between them. CDR1 MDHEN and CDR2 SYDVKM come from the germline V gene. The CDR3 loop spans 13 amino acids. The CDR3 nucleotides read TGTGCCAGCAACGAATCAGGGGGGAATGAGCAGTACTTC. The encoded protein is CASNESGGNEQYF.

This clonotype came up many times. The rearrangement joins TRBV24-1 to TRBJ1-1, with D possibly being TRBD1 (6 bases). Germline lookup yields CDR1 KGHDR and CDR2 SFDVKD. CDR3 length equals 15 residues. The germline V and J ends were trimmed by 3 bases and 1 base, with 11 bases remaining between them. Written as DNA, the CDR3 is TGTGCCACCAGTGATACAGGGATGAAGAACACTGAAGCTTTCTTT. Translated: CATSDTGMKNTEAFF.

This clonotype has at least ten counts. The chain uses TRBV6-2 or TRBV6-3 and TRBJ1-5; no clear D gene. Trimming removed 4 bases at V and 2 bases at J, with 12 bases between. The CDR3 has 15 residues. Germline CDR1 and CDR2: MNHEY and SVGEGT. In DNA form, the CDR3 reads TGTGCCAGCAGTTCCGGCGGGGAGGGCAATCAGCCCCAGCATTTT. Translated: CASSSGGEGNQPQHF.

A word on this clonotype: A single base is all that separates this from a far larger clone, so a read error is likely. In DNA, the CDR3 is TGTGCCAGCAGCCCGCGACAGGGGAGCTCCTACAATGAGCAGTACTTC. As protein: CASSPRQGSSYNEQYF. V usage is TRBV13 and J usage is TRBJ2-7; 8 bases map to TRBD1. The CDR3 is made up of 16 amino acids. The V gene's germline CDR1 is PRHDT and CDR2 FYEKMQ (reference sequence). The junction had 16 bases not matched to a gene; V was cut back by 5 bases and J by 7 bases.

This clonotype was counted ten times or more. The chain recombines TRBV11-2 with TRBJ2-7; TRBD2 is a possible D gene (6 bases). Per germline, CDR1 SGHAT and CDR2 FQNNGV. Between the trimmed V and J ends, which lost 6 bases and 6 bases, there was a span of 15 bases. The CDR3 has 13 amino acids. The CDR3 protein is CASSGTYLGEQYF. The CDR3 DNA reads TGTGCCAGCAGTGGGACTTATCTGGGCGAGCAGTACTTC.